This T cell receptor beta chain was profiled in a study of a mutant IDH1 vaccine in newly diagnosed glioma. Study summary: Patients had eight vaccinations, in weeks 1, 3, 5, 7, 11, 15, 19 and 23. Onset of vaccination occurred 4-6 weeks following radiotherapy alone, or with temozolomide cycles. General study results and limits: Variations in leading peripheral T cell clonotypes appeared to have no connection with pseudoprogression.

Sequenced by immunoSEQ multiplex PCR; TCRdb stores in-frame clones only, minus some. This sample has roughly 120,000 clones; roughly 90% occur once, and the top ten carry roughly 0.57%. Regarding this clone: Its antigen is still unknown.

Noted time point: week 11, during vaccination. The investigators gave 300 ug of mutant IDH1 20-mer peptide in each vaccine dose, together with topical imiquimod. The clonotype comes from a woman between 50 and 59 years old with glioma. The input for sequencing was PBMCs, taken from a glioma patient whose treatment included an IDH1 peptide vaccine.

CDR3 protein: CASSPGWGSPSGANVLTF. CDR3 sequence (DNA): TGTGCCAGCAGCCCCGGGTGGGGATCACCCTCTGGGGCCAACGTCCTGACTTTC. The chain employs TRBV11-1 and TRBJ2-6; D unclear. Trimming left V 5 bases short and J 0 bases short, with 17 bases between. Germline CDR1 is SGHAT and CDR2 is FQDESV (reference sequence). CDR3 length: 18 amino acids.